This T cell receptor beta chain was identified during a study of tumor-infiltrating lymphocytes in localized non-small cell lung cancer. Overall study: Tumor tissue and non-adjacent uninvolved lung came from each patient.

General study points: Technical variation could not be separated from intratumor heterogeneity here. Immunotypes IM1 and IM2 had similar TCR-derived T-cell fractions. Available tissue quantity limited TCR sequencing to a patient subset.

Profiled with immunoSEQ multiplex PCR; TCRdb holds only in-frame clones, not every one. The repertoire has 15,000 to 20,000 clones, about three quarters of them found once; the top ten carry 4.5% to 5.5%. This CDR3 region has 16 residues. A note on this clone: The antigen remains undetermined.

Sequencing was performed on lung tumor tissue. The chain combines TRBV21-1 with TRBJ2-3; TRBD2 was called by the table and not checked on the DNA. TRBV21-1 is a pseudogene segment. The clonotype was recovered from a human donor with non-small cell lung cancer. As DNA, the CDR3 is TGTGCCAGCAGCCCTATCACTAGCGGCTCCACAGATACGCAGTATTTT. Translating gives CASSPITSGSTDTQYF.